Described below is a single T cell receptor beta chain sequence and its context. No antigen is known for it. V was clipped by 1 base and J by 5 bases; unmatched bases: 7. The CDR3 is 16 amino acids. Germline CDR1 SGHNT, CDR2 YYREEE (reference sequence). The sample comes from a study of long-term antiretroviral therapy in people with HIV. Survey-level resolution applied to immunoSEQ assay v3.0. Profiling relied on immunoSEQ multiplex PCR, and the TCRdb table lists in-frame clones only, not all of them. The sample has about 16,000 clones; around 84% are singletons. The study's findings and limits: Diversity increased after ART yet remained lower than in transplant donor controls.

Each contributor possessed a minimum of one pre-ART and a minimum of two post-ART PBMC samples. The sample in question was unsorted PBMCs, obtained 3.2 to 3.4 years after starting antiretroviral therapy. This chain connects TRBV5-4 to TRBJ1-1, with TRBD1 identical over 11 bases. The TCR sequence derives from a woman aged 40 to 55 with HIV. Here the CDR3 reads CASSLRTGGGKTEAFF. CDR3 in DNA: TGTGCCAGCAGCTTGCGGACAGGGGGCGGAAAAACTGAAGCTTTCTTT.